This T cell receptor (beta chain) derives from a study of radiotherapy plus CTLA-4 blockade in lung cancer (dated by TCRdb to between 2018 and 2020). At the level of the whole study: Among enrolled patients, about 17% had an objective response and about 30% reached disease control. Study-wide conclusions, independent of this receptor: The strongest predictors of response, as reported, were early dynamic changes in blood T cell clones along with a rise in serum interferon-beta after radiation. After treatment with radiotherapy and ipilimumab, TCR clones that originated in tumors expanded in peripheral blood.

In this study, focal radiation therapy paired with CTLA-4 blockade (ipilimumab) was tested in patients who had chemo-refractory metastatic non-small-cell lung cancer. Trimming leaves V shorter by 1 base and J shorter by 6 bases, with the junction holding 8 bases beyond the gene matches. Reading from cysteine to phenylalanine, the CDR3 counts 16 amino acids. The kept DNA is CDR3 alone, 48 bases in frame from the first base. The CDR1 and CDR2 encoded by the germline V gene are SGHTA and FQGNSA. For this clone: There is no known antigen for this receptor. Base qualities are missing; no much larger clone stands one base away.

The receptor library was made with the immunoSEQ multiplex PCR assay. Not all clones reach the TCRdb copy of this immuneACCESS table, which keeps in-frame sequences only. Checked studies attribute under half of the gap to unresolved V genes and leave the rest unexplained. This sample is represented by roughly 100,000 clones; about 85% of them were singletons. Of the sample, about 2.2% is held by the ten largest clones. The chain joins TRBV7-2 to TRBJ2-3, with 9 junctional bases fitting TRBD2. This sample comprised peripheral blood, obtained from a patient treated with radiotherapy plus ipilimumab. The receptor was derived from a human donor with non-small cell lung cancer that progressed on radiotherapy plus ipilimumab. Some clones in this sample may be carry-over from other donors' samples. The DNA reads TGTGCCAGCAGCTTAGGGGCGGGGGGGCCCTACGATACGCAGTATTTT. This is translated as CASSLGAGGPYDTQYF.